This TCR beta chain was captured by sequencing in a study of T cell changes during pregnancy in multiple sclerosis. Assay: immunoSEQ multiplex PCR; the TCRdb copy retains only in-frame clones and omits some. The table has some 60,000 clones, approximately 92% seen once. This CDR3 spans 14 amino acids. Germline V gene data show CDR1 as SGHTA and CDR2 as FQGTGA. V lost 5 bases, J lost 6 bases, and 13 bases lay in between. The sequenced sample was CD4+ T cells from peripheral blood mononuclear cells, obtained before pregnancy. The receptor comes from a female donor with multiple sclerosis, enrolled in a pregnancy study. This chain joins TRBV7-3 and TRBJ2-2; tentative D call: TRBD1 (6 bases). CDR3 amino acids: CASSAIQGSGELFF. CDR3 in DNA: TGTGCCAGCAGCGCGATACAGGGCTCCGGGGAGCTGTTTTTT.